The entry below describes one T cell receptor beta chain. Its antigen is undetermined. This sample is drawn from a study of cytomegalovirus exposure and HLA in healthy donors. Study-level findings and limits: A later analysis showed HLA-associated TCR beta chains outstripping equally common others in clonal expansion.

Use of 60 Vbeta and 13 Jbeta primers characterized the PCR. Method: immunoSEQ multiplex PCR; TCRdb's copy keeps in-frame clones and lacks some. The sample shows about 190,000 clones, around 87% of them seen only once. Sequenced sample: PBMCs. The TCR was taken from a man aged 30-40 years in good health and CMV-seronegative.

CDR3 protein: CASSLGLSTYEQYF. DNA of the CDR3: TGTGCCAGTAGCCTCGGACTATCAACCTACGAGCAGTACTTC. V and J are TRBV19 and TRBJ2-7, with D perhaps matching TRBD2 (6 bases). This CDR3 comprises 14 residues. The germline V gene has CDR1 LNHDA and CDR2 SQIVND (reference sequence). V was shortened by 6 bases and J by 2 bases, with 14 bases between the two germline ends. Together with reference TRBV19 and TRBJ2-7, the CDR3 gives the full variable domain: DGGITQSPKYLFRKEGQNVTLSCEQNLNHDAMYWYRQDPGQGLRLIYYSQIVNDFQKGDIAEGYSVSREKKESFPLTVTSAQKNPTAFYLCASSLGLSTYEQYFGPGTRLTVT.